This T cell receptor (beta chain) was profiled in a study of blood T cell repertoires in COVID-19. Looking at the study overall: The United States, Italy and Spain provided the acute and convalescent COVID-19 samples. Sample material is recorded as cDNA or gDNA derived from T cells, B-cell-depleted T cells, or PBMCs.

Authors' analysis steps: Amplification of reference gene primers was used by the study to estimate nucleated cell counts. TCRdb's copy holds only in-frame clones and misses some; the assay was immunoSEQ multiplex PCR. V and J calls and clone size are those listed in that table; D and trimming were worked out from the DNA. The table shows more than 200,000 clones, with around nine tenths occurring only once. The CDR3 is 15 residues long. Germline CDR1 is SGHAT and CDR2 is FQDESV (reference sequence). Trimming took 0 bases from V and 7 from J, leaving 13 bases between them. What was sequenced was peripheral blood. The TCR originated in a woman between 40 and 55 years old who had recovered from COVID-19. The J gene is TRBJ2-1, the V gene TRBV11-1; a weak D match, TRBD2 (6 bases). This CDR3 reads CASSLADMGGNEQFF. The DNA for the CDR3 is TGTGCCAGCAGCTTAGCTGATATGGGGGGAAATGAGCAGTTCTTC.